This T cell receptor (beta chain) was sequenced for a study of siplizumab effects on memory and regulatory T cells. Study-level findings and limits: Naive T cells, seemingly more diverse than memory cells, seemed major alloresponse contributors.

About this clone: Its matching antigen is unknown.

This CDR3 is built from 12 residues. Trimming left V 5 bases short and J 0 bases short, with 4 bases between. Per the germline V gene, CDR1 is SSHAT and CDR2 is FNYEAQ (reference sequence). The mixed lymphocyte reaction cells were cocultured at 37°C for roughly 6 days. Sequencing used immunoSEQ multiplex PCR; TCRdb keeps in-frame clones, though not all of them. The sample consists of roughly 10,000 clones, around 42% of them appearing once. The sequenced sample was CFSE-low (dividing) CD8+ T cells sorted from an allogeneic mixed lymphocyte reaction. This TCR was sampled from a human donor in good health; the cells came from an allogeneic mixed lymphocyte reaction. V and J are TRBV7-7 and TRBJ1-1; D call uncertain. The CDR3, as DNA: TGTGCCAGCAGCCTCATGAACACTGAAGCTTTCTTT. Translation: CASSLMNTEAFF.